This T cell receptor (beta chain) originates from a study of control samples from healthy donors and cancer patients. The method was immunoSEQ multiplex PCR; TCRdb's version includes in-frame clones alone and lacks a portion of them. The profile shows roughly 200,000 clones, roughly 91% of them singletons. The CDR3 consists of 14 residues. V gave up 5 bases and J gave up 4 bases; unmatched junction bases: 5. Germline V gives CDR1 WNHNN, CDR2 SYGVQD (reference sequence). This clonotype originated in a man between 18 and 35 years old in good health. Sequencing used blood. The gene calls are TRBV10-1 and TRBJ1-1; 9 positions agree with TRBD1. The CDR3 DNA reads as TGCGCCAGCAGTAACAGGGGGCTCAGCACTGAAGCTTTCTTT. Translated, it gives CASSNRGLSTEAFF.